This is a list of T cell receptor beta chains from one sample in a study of cytomegalovirus exposure and HLA in healthy donors. Data came from immunoSEQ multiplex PCR; TCRdb stores just in-frame clones and leaves some out. The table lists under 70,000 clones, roughly 73% of them singletons, with about 4.8% in the top ten. Sequenced sample: PBMCs. These receptors were taken from a male donor in good health and CMV-seropositive. Both conserved end residues are part of each CDR3. Each record gives: J gene, D gene, V gene, clone size, CDR3 DNA, CDR3 protein. The D gene is left open where the match is weak. The size field is filled for only some rows; it gives once, few, many or a size class.

j_call: TRBJ1-1
d_call: TRBD1
v_call: TRBV27
clone_size: NA
cdr3_nt: TGTGCCAGCAGTGGGGACAGCCAGATGAACACTGAAGCTTTCTTT
cdr3_aa: CASSGDSQMNTEAFF

j_call: TRBJ2-2
d_call: TRBD2
v_call: TRBV13
clone_size: NA
cdr3_nt: TGTGCCAGCAGCCCCGCGGGAGCGTCCGGGGAGCTGTTTTTT
cdr3_aa: CASSPAGASGELFF

j_call: TRBJ1-4
d_call: TRBD1
v_call: TRBV10-2
clone_size: NA
cdr3_nt: TGCGCCACCCAAGGGCAGGGGGCGGCTAATGAAAAACTGTTTTTT
cdr3_aa: CATQGQGAANEKLFF

j_call: TRBJ1-5
d_call: NA
v_call: TRBV2
clone_size: NA
cdr3_nt: TGTGCCAGCAGTAACAGGGAAAATGACTATAGCAATCAGCCCCAGCATTTT
cdr3_aa: CASSNRENDYSNQPQHF

j_call: TRBJ1-4
d_call: NA
v_call: TRBV4-1
clone_size: NA
cdr3_nt: TGCGCCAGCAGCCAAGTATTTAACACCAACGAAAAACTGTTTTTT
cdr3_aa: CASSQVFNTNEKLFF

j_call: TRBJ1-4
d_call: TRBD1
v_call: TRBV7-9
clone_size: NA
cdr3_nt: TGTGCCAGCAGCTTAGCCCGGACAGGGTTCGAAAAACTGTTTTTT
cdr3_aa: CASSLARTGFEKLFF

j_call: TRBJ1-3
d_call: NA
v_call: TRBV28
clone_size: NA
cdr3_nt: TGTGCCAGCAGAGGGGGGGGCAGGGAGAGCTCTGGAAACACCATATATTTT
cdr3_aa: CASRGGGRESSGNTIYF

j_call: TRBJ2-5
d_call: NA
v_call: TRBV7-2
clone_size: NA
cdr3_nt: TGTGCCAGCAGCTTTAGTTGGGAGACCCAGTACTTC
cdr3_aa: CASSFSWETQYF

j_call: TRBJ2-7
d_call: NA
v_call: TRBV4-3
clone_size: once
cdr3_nt: TGCGCCAGCAGCCAAGACGACAGGACCACCTACGAGCAGTACTTC
cdr3_aa: CASSQDDRTTYEQYF

j_call: TRBJ1-2
d_call: TRBD1
v_call: TRBV4-3
clone_size: NA
cdr3_nt: TGCGCCAGCAGCCACAGTCAAACAGGGGGGTATAACTATGGCTACACCTTC
cdr3_aa: CASSHSQTGGYNYGYTF

j_call: TRBJ2-7
d_call: TRBD1
v_call: TRBV4-3
clone_size: NA
cdr3_nt: TGCGCCAGCAGCCAAGCCCAGACAGGGGGCTACGAGCAGTACTTC
cdr3_aa: CASSQAQTGGYEQYF

j_call: TRBJ1-4
d_call: NA
v_call: TRBV4-3
clone_size: NA
cdr3_nt: TGCGCCAGCAGCCAAGTTGGGAGGGAAGAAAAACTGTTTTTT
cdr3_aa: CASSQVGREEKLFF

j_call: TRBJ1-2
d_call: TRBD1
v_call: TRBV5-1
clone_size: NA
cdr3_nt: TGCGCCAGCACCGGGGGACAGGGGGCCGATGGCTACACCTTC
cdr3_aa: CASTGGQGADGYTF

j_call: TRBJ1-2
d_call: NA
v_call: TRBV7-3
clone_size: NA
cdr3_nt: TGTGCCAGCAGTCAGGGGTCGACCAACTATGGCTACACCTTC
cdr3_aa: CASSQGSTNYGYTF

j_call: TRBJ2-3
d_call: TRBD1
v_call: TRBV9
clone_size: NA
cdr3_nt: TGTGCCAGCAGCTTCCCCCGGGGACAGGGGGCGACAGATACGCAGTATTTT
cdr3_aa: CASSFPRGQGATDTQYF

j_call: TRBJ2-6
d_call: NA
v_call: TRBV7-2
clone_size: NA
cdr3_nt: TGTGCCAGCAGTTTCGCTGGGGCCAACGTCCTGACTTTC
cdr3_aa: CASSFAGANVLTF

j_call: TRBJ1-5
d_call: NA
v_call: TRBV30
clone_size: few
cdr3_nt: TGTGCCTGGAGTGAAGGGTGGGGGCATCAGCCCCAGCATTTT
cdr3_aa: CAWSEGWGHQPQHF

j_call: TRBJ1-3
d_call: NA
v_call: TRBV19
clone_size: NA
cdr3_nt: TGTGCCAGTAGTGCGGCGGTGAGCTCTGGAAACACCATATATTTT
cdr3_aa: CASSAAVSSGNTIYF

j_call: TRBJ2-5
d_call: TRBD1
v_call: TRBV18
clone_size: NA
cdr3_nt: TGTGCCAGCTCGTCACAGGGGGCGGCGGAGACCCAGTACTTC
cdr3_aa: CASSSQGAAETQYF

j_call: TRBJ2-7
d_call: TRBD2
v_call: TRBV6-1
clone_size: NA
cdr3_nt: TGTGCCAGCAGTAAAACTAGCGGCGTCTGGGAGCAGTACTTC
cdr3_aa: CASSKTSGVWEQYF

j_call: TRBJ1-2
d_call: NA
v_call: TRBV10-3
clone_size: NA
cdr3_nt: TGTGCCACCAGGGCCCGAGCTCTAGGCTATGGCTACACCTTC
cdr3_aa: CATRARALGYGYTF

j_call: TRBJ2-1
d_call: NA
v_call: TRBV29-1
clone_size: NA
cdr3_nt: TGCAGCGTTGTCGGCGGGGGCCCAACCTACAATGAGCAGTTCTTC
cdr3_aa: CSVVGGGPTYNEQFF

j_call: TRBJ1-6
d_call: NA
v_call: TRBV30
clone_size: NA
cdr3_nt: TGTGCCTGGAGTGAGGGGTACTCACCCCTCCACTTT
cdr3_aa: CAWSEGYSPLHF

j_call: TRBJ2-7
d_call: TRBD2
v_call: TRBV5-8
clone_size: NA
cdr3_nt: TGTGCCAGCAGCCCTTTTAGCGGGGAGCGCTACGAGCAGTACTTC
cdr3_aa: CASSPFSGERYEQYF

j_call: TRBJ2-3
d_call: TRBD1
v_call: TRBV6-5
clone_size: few
cdr3_nt: TGTGCCAGCAGCCTACAGGGGCTAACAGATACGCAGTATTTT
cdr3_aa: CASSLQGLTDTQYF

j_call: TRBJ2-3
d_call: NA
v_call: TRBV30
clone_size: NA
cdr3_nt: TGTGCCTGGAAGCGTCGGGGCGGGGGCAGCACAGATACGCAGTATTTT
cdr3_aa: CAWKRRGGGSTDTQYF

j_call: TRBJ2-7
d_call: NA
v_call: TRBV9
clone_size: NA
cdr3_nt: TGTGCCAGCAGCGTAGACGGTTTCTACGAGCAGTACTTC
cdr3_aa: CASSVDGFYEQYF

j_call: TRBJ1-1
d_call: NA
v_call: TRBV6-6
clone_size: NA
cdr3_nt: TGTGCCAGCTTGGGAGGAGGGGAAGCTTTCTTT
cdr3_aa: CASLGGGEAFF

j_call: TRBJ1-3
d_call: NA
v_call: TRBV5-4
clone_size: NA
cdr3_nt: TGTGCCAGCAGCTATACAGGGTTAGTTGCTGGAAACACCATATATTTT
cdr3_aa: CASSYTGLVAGNTIYF

j_call: TRBJ2-5
d_call: NA
v_call: TRBV21-1
clone_size: once
cdr3_nt: TGTGCCAGCAGCAAAAAGGGGGTTCTGGGCGGGGGACACCAAGAGACCCAGTACTTC
cdr3_aa: CASSKKGVLGGGHQETQYF

j_call: TRBJ2-3
d_call: NA
v_call: TRBV4-3
clone_size: NA
cdr3_nt: TGCGCCAGCAGCCAAGCCCAGGGTGCAGATACGCAGTATTTT
cdr3_aa: CASSQAQGADTQYF

j_call: TRBJ1-2
d_call: TRBD1
v_call: TRBV6-1
clone_size: few
cdr3_nt: TGTGCCAGCAAGGAGGGGGCCATCGATGGCTACACCTTC
cdr3_aa: CASKEGAIDGYTF

j_call: TRBJ2-2
d_call: TRBD1
v_call: TRBV9
clone_size: NA
cdr3_nt: TGTGCCAGCAGCGATCGTGGGACAGGAAACACCGGGGAGCTGTTTTTT
cdr3_aa: CASSDRGTGNTGELFF

j_call: TRBJ1-3
d_call: NA
v_call: TRBV30
clone_size: once
cdr3_nt: TGTGCCTGGAGTGTACTGTTGGGAAACACCATATATTTT
cdr3_aa: CAWSVLLGNTIYF

j_call: TRBJ1-6
d_call: NA
v_call: TRBV5-4
clone_size: NA
cdr3_nt: TGTGCCAGCAGCGCTGCTATGACCTATAATTCACCCCTCCACTTT
cdr3_aa: CASSAAMTYNSPLHF

j_call: TRBJ1-1
d_call: NA
v_call: TRBV5-1
clone_size: NA
cdr3_nt: TGCGCCAGCAGCCTAGGGGGGGCGGGCACTGAAGCTTTCTTT
cdr3_aa: CASSLGGAGTEAFF

j_call: TRBJ1-1
d_call: NA
v_call: TRBV11-2
clone_size: NA
cdr3_nt: TGTGCCAGCAGACCTAAAATTCTCGCGAGGGACACTGAAGCTTTCTTT
cdr3_aa: CASRPKILARDTEAFF

j_call: TRBJ1-2
d_call: TRBD1
v_call: TRBV27
clone_size: once
cdr3_nt: TGTGCCAGCAGTTACCTAGGGACAGGGAACCGAAGCGGCTACACCTTC
cdr3_aa: CASSYLGTGNRSGYTF

j_call: TRBJ1-1
d_call: NA
v_call: TRBV4-3
clone_size: NA
cdr3_nt: TGCGCCAGCAGCCAAGACTTGGCCCCCAACACTGAAGCTTTCTTT
cdr3_aa: CASSQDLAPNTEAFF

j_call: TRBJ1-1
d_call: TRBD1
v_call: TRBV30
clone_size: NA
cdr3_nt: TGTGCCTGGAGTCAGGGGGTGCTCACTGAAGCTTTCTTT
cdr3_aa: CAWSQGVLTEAFF

j_call: TRBJ1-6
d_call: NA
v_call: TRBV4-3
clone_size: NA
cdr3_nt: TGCGCCAGCAGCCAAACCGTTTTGGGACAACCCCTCCACTTT
cdr3_aa: CASSQTVLGQPLHF

j_call: TRBJ2-3
d_call: NA
v_call: TRBV25-1
clone_size: NA
cdr3_nt: TGTGCCAGCTTAGGAAGAGAGCGGCGCACAGATACGCAGTATTTT
cdr3_aa: CASLGRERRTDTQYF

j_call: TRBJ2-3
d_call: TRBD1
v_call: TRBV6-6
clone_size: NA
cdr3_nt: TGTGCCAGCAGGGAGACAGGGAGCACAGATACGCAGTATTTT
cdr3_aa: CASRETGSTDTQYF

j_call: TRBJ2-3
d_call: NA
v_call: TRBV28
clone_size: NA
cdr3_nt: TGTGCCAGCAGTTCAGTACAAGATACGCAGTATTTT
cdr3_aa: CASSSVQDTQYF

j_call: TRBJ1-2
d_call: TRBD1
v_call: TRBV11-2
clone_size: NA
cdr3_nt: TGTGCCAGCAGCTTAGTTCCCCCGGGACAGGGGGCGAAAGGCTACACCTTC
cdr3_aa: CASSLVPPGQGAKGYTF

j_call: TRBJ2-3
d_call: NA
v_call: TRBV2
clone_size: NA
cdr3_nt: TGTGCCAGCACCCCTCGAAGGAAGGGGGTTAGCACAGATACGCAGTATTTT
cdr3_aa: CASTPRRKGVSTDTQYF

j_call: TRBJ2-3
d_call: TRBD2
v_call: TRBV6-1
clone_size: NA
cdr3_nt: TGTGCCAGCAGTGAACAATTGGCGGGGGGGCCCACAGATACGCAGTATTTT
cdr3_aa: CASSEQLAGGPTDTQYF

j_call: TRBJ1-2
d_call: NA
v_call: TRBV2
clone_size: NA
cdr3_nt: TGTGCCAGCAGCGGGGGTGGGCCCACAGGCAATGGCTACACCTTC
cdr3_aa: CASSGGGPTGNGYTF